This entry describes one TCR beta chain. The CDR3 is 17 amino acids. The ends were cut back, 3 bases at V and 12 bases at J, with 24 bases in the middle. Germline CDR1 is MDHEN and CDR2 is SYDVKM. TCRdb's table, derived via immunoSEQ multiplex PCR, lists solely in-frame clones and lacks some. The table records fewer than 200,000 clones, around 76% of them present only once. This sample stems from a study of blood T cell repertoires in COVID-19. At the level of the study: T cells, B-cell-depleted T cells, or PBMCs provided the cDNA or gDNA that served as material.

Sequencing input: peripheral blood. This sequence was found in a woman aged 60-70 years with COVID-19, enrolled during active disease. V gene TRBV28 combines with J gene TRBJ1-6; D call uncertain. CDR3 in DNA: TGTGCCAGCAGTTTCCCCCCAGGACGGAGGGCGTTCCAACCCCTCCACTTT. It codes for CASSFPPGRRAFQPLHF.